One and the same sample provided the 15 T cell receptor beta chains below, sequenced in a study of blood T cell repertoires in COVID-19. Only in-frame clones appear in the TCRdb table, and some are missing; sequencing was by immunoSEQ multiplex PCR. The data show approximately 270,000 clones, around 89% seen once. The specimen sequenced was peripheral blood. The receptors here all came from a man aged 30 to 45 with acute or convalescent COVID-19.

The chain recombines TRBV19 with TRBJ2-4; 7 bases are shared with TRBD2. The length of the CDR3 is 16 residues. Per germline, CDR1 LNHDA and CDR2 SQIVND (reference sequence). V lost 3 bases to trimming and J lost 7 bases; unmatched junction nucleotides: 12. This chain's CDR3 is CASSIPLGRGRNIQYF. The CDR3, as DNA: TGTGCCAGTAGTATTCCCCTTGGGAGGGGAAGGAACATTCAGTACTTC.

DNA of the CDR3: TGTGCCTGGAGAACGGGACTAGTGGTCCGCGAGCAGTACTTC. It translates to CAWRTGLVVREQYF. The chain joins TRBV30 to TRBJ2-7, with 8 bases matching TRBD2. V trimming: 3 bases; J trimming: 6 bases; junction bases outside the gene matches: 10. CDR1 and CDR2 (germline): GTSNPN, SVGIG (reference sequence). The CDR3 has 14 amino acids.

CDR3 amino acids: CASSQVSTSGNEQFF. The CDR3 bases are TGTGCCAGCAGCCAAGTATCAACTAGCGGGAATGAGCAGTTCTTC. This chain connects TRBV14 to TRBJ2-1, with 9 bases identical to TRBD2. Germline CDR1 is SGHDN and CDR2 is FVKESK. Losses at the gene ends were 1 base for V and 7 bases for J; bases not matched to a gene: 5. The length of the CDR3 is 15 residues.

The chain carries TRBV12-3 or TRBV12-4 and TRBJ1-1; D is unclear. The CDR3 covers 13 residues. With 6 bases removed from V and 2 bases from J, the gap between germline ends came to 10 bases. CDR3 region: CASSQQLNTEAFF. The DNA for the CDR3 is TGTGCCAGCAGCCAACAGCTAAACACTGAAGCTTTCTTT.

The CDR3, as DNA: TGTGCCACCAGCAGAGACAGAAACTATGGCTACACCTTC. Protein sequence: CATSRDRNYGYTF. The V call is TRBV15, the J call TRBJ1-2; D call uncertain. V lost 0 bases, J lost 2 bases, and 4 bases lay in between. The germline V gene has CDR1 LNHNV and CDR2 YYDKDF (reference sequence). This CDR3 has 13 amino acids.

The chain is built from TRBV6-5 and TRBJ2-3; possible D gene TRBD1, 6 bases. Germline V gene sequence: CDR1 MNHEY, CDR2 SVGAGI. V lost 0 bases to trimming and J lost 2 bases, with 12 bases between them. The CDR3 covers 16 residues. The CDR3 loop reads CASSYSGQSATDTQYF. CDR3 sequence (DNA): TGTGCCAGCAGTTACTCCGGACAGTCTGCCACAGATACGCAGTATTTT.

The chain couples TRBV5-1 to TRBJ1-2; D unresolved. The CDR3 length is 12 residues. With 7 bases removed from V and 0 bases from J, the gap between germline ends came to 7 bases. Germline V gene sequence: CDR1 SGHRS, CDR2 YFSETQ. The CDR3 protein is CASAGANYGYTF. The CDR3, as DNA: TGCGCCAGCGCCGGAGCTAACTATGGCTACACCTTC.

The chain couples TRBV11-2 to TRBJ2-7, with 11 positions matching TRBD2. This CDR3 is 15 amino acids long. Germline values: CDR1 SGHAT, CDR2 FQNNGV. J gave up 2 bases and V 4 bases, and 4 bases lay outside the gene matches. The CDR3 is CASSSSGGLAYEQYF. The CDR3 DNA follows: TGTGCCAGCAGCTCTAGCGGGGGGCTGGCCTACGAGCAGTACTTC.

As for this clone: This same CDR3 is encoded by further DNA sequences in the sample. The rearrangement uses TRBV20-1 and TRBJ1-1, with no clear D. This CDR3 region has 11 residues. V lost 2 bases and J lost 1, with 2 bases in between. Germline V lookup: CDR1 DFQATT, CDR2 SNEGSKA (reference sequence). The CDR3 nucleotides are TGCAGTGCTAGACGGAACACTGAAGCTTTCTTT. The encoded protein is CSARRNTEAFF.

The V gene is TRBV2, the J gene TRBJ1-1, with 8 bases aligning to TRBD1. The CDR3 consists of 15 residues. The J segment lost 2 bases and the V segment lost 4 bases, leaving 6 bases of the junction unmatched. CDR1 and CDR2 from the germline V gene are SNHLY and FYNNEI. The CDR3 sequence is CASSGTGTGNTEAFF. The CDR3 DNA sequence: TGTGCCAGCAGTGGAACCGGGACAGGTAACACTGAAGCTTTCTTT.

This clone turned up a few times. This sequence joins TRBV7-2 and TRBJ1-3; 10 bases line up with TRBD1. Trimming took 1 base from V and 2 from J; bases not matched to a gene: 2. The CDR3 covers 16 residues. From germline, CDR1 is SGHTA and CDR2 FQGNSA. CDR3 sequence: CASSLDGTGAGNTIYF. The CDR3 nucleotides read TGTGCCAGCAGCTTAGATGGGACAGGGGCTGGAAACACCATATATTTT.

The chain is built from TRBV30 and TRBJ1-6, with D tentatively TRBD1 (5 bases). The CDR3 covers 13 residues. Germline CDR1 reads GTSNPN; CDR2 reads SVGIG (reference sequence). Deletions cut 1 base from V and 7 bases from J, with 8 bases between. CDR3 residues: CAWSEAGNSPLHF. The CDR3 bases are TGTGCCTGGAGTGAAGCAGGGAATTCACCCCTCCACTTT.

The DNA of the CDR3 is TGTGCCAGCAGAGAAACTAGCGGGGCTTACAATGAGCAGTTCTTC. It codes for CASRETSGAYNEQFF. This sequence joins TRBV28 and TRBJ2-1; 10 positions match TRBD2. There are 15 residues in the CDR3. The germline gives CDR1 MDHEN, CDR2 SYDVKM. V lost 6 bases and J lost 4; bases outside the gene matches: 6.

The V call is TRBV6-5, the J call TRBJ1-4; 8 bases align to TRBD1. V was clipped by 5 bases and J by 2 bases; unmatched bases: 1. The germline gives CDR1 MNHEY, CDR2 SVGAGI. This CDR3 has 14 amino acids. For the CDR3, the DNA is TGTGCCAGCAGTCGACAGGGGACTAATGAAAAACTGTTTTTT. This translates into CASSRQGTNEKLFF.

The rearrangement uses TRBV28 and TRBJ2-7; D may be TRBD1 (5 bases). Germline values: CDR1 MDHEN, CDR2 SYDVKM. CDR3 length: 14 amino acids. V was clipped by 1 base and J by 2 bases, with 9 bases between them. The CDR3 here is CASSLYRNPYEQYF. Here the CDR3 DNA reads TGTGCCAGCAGTTTATACAGGAATCCCTACGAGCAGTACTTC. The entire variable domain, with the rest obtained from reference TRBV28 and TRBJ2-7, is as follows: DVKVTQSSRYLVKRTGEKVFLECVQDMDHENMFWYRQDPGLGLRLIYFSYDVKMKEKGDIPEGYSVSREKKERFSLILESASTNQTSMYLCASSLYRNPYEQYFGPGTRLTVT.